This TCR beta chain originates from a study of CXCR3-negative and CXCR3-positive naive CD8 T cells. General study findings and limits: TRB CDR3s were more hydrophobic in CXCR3-positive than in CXCR3-negative naive cells.

The TRB libraries of cDNA were built by UMI-labeled 5' RACE. Reanalyzing the 5' RACE reads, TCRdb keeps one entry per CDR3 protein, without DNA. This table lists over 150,000 distinct CDR3 sequences. A remark on this clonotype: Antigen specificity is unknown.

The germline V gene has CDR1 SGDLS and CDR2 YYNGEE. CDR3 length: 14 residues. Source material: naive CXCR3+ CD8+ T cells from blood. Subset reported: CD45RO-CCR7+CD27+CD95- naive CD8+ T cells expressing CXCR3 (TNR3+). The chain combines TRBV9 with TRBJ2-1; the TCRdb D gene call, TRBD1, has no DNA to confirm it. The receptor comes from a human donor in good health. Some clones in this sample may be carry-over from other donors' samples. CDR3 residues: CASSVGSGGDEQFF.